The clone carrying this T cell receptor beta chain was seen ten or more times. The antigen is unknown. TCR beta CDR3 regions were amplified from RNA transcripts. HTBI primers were the set used in a first-round RT-PCR of the TCR CDR3. TCRdb reprocessed the multiplex PCR reads with MiXCR, giving one entry per CDR3 protein. The sample carries about 500,000 distinct CDR3 sequences, 16% recorded once. This entry belongs to a study of T cells in Graves' hyperthyroidism and ophthalmopathy. General study points: Most expanded thyroid clonotypes above 0.001 recurred in blood.

Exclusion of patients followed from uncontrolled infection, other autoimmune disease, pregnancy or lactation. Diagnoses were made from clinical symptoms, serum measures (thyroxine and TRAb), thyroid ultrasound and orbital computed tomography. This receptor was obtained from a woman aged 30 to 39 with Graves' ophthalmopathy. The sample taken for sequencing was blood.

The DNA for the CDR3 is TGTGCCAGCAGCTCCACCGTAGCGGGAAGGAACGAGCAGTACTTC. As protein: CASSSTVAGRNEQYF. The V call is TRBV7-6, the J call TRBJ2-7; 8 bases fit TRBD2. This CDR3 contains 15 residues. V dropped 4 bases and J dropped 5; count of bases not matched to a gene: 10. Germline CDR1 reads SGHVS; CDR2 reads FNYEAQ.